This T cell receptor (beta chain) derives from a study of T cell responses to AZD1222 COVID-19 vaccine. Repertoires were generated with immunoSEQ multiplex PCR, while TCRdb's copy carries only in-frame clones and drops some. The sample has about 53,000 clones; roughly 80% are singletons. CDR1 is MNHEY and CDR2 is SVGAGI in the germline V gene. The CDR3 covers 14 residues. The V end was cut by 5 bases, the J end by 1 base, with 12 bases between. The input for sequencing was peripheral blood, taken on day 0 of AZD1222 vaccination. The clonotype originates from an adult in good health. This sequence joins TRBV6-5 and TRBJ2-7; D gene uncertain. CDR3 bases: TGTGCCAGCAGTAATCGGTGGTTTTCCTACGAGCAGTACTTC. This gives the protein CASSNRWFSYEQYF.